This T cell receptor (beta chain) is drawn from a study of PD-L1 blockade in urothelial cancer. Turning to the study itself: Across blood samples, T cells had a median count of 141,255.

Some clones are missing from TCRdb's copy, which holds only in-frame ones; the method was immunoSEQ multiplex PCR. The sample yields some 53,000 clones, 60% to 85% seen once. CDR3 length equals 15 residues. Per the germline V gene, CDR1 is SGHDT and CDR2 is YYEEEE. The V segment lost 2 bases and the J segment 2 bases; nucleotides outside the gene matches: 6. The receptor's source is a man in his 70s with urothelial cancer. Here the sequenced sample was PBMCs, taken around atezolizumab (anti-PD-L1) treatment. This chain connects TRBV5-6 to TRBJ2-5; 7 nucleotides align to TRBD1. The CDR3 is CASSLVRGRQETQYF. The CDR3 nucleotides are TGTGCCAGCAGCTTAGTAAGGGGGCGTCAAGAGACCCAGTACTTC.